The rows below give T cell receptor beta chains drawn from one sample of a study of blood T cell repertoires in COVID-19. Measured with immunoSEQ multiplex PCR; TCRdb has only the in-frame clones, and not every one. The table shows 330,000 or so clones, with over 80% occurring only once. Sequencing input: peripheral blood. The origin of the receptors is a man aged 30 to 45 with COVID-19, enrolled during active disease. Each CDR3 is given with its conserved first and last residue.

j_gene: TRBJ1-1; v_gene: TRBV19; CDR3aa: CASSIQGRAEAFF
j_gene: TRBJ1-3; v_gene: TRBV18; CDR3aa: CASSPLDTSSGNTIYF
j_gene: TRBJ1-5; v_gene: TRBV24-1; CDR3aa: CATSVQEGVPQHF
j_gene: TRBJ2-7; v_gene: TRBV11-2; CDR3aa: CASSLDYRSYEQYF
j_gene: TRBJ2-1; v_gene: TRBV2; CDR3aa: CASSYNERFF
j_gene: TRBJ2-3; v_gene: TRBV24-1; CDR3aa: CATSDPSDQGDTQYF
j_gene: TRBJ2-1; v_gene: TRBV5-4; CDR3aa: CASSSPTGGSYNEQFF
j_gene: TRBJ2-3; v_gene: TRBV7-9; CDR3aa: CASSLRTPGTDTQYF
j_gene: TRBJ1-4; v_gene: TRBV5-1; CDR3aa: CASSLSQPTNEKLFF
j_gene: TRBJ2-7; v_gene: TRBV5-5; CDR3aa: CASSLVGQIYEQYF
j_gene: TRBJ2-3; v_gene: TRBV4-1; CDR3aa: CASSQGPDSGSPDTQYF
j_gene: TRBJ2-7; v_gene: TRBV19; CDR3aa: CASSVTGVFFYEQYF
j_gene: TRBJ2-3; v_gene: TRBV7-2; CDR3aa: CASSLDRARDTQYF
j_gene: TRBJ1-6; v_gene: TRBV5-1; CDR3aa: CASSSRSNSPLHF
j_gene: TRBJ2-1; v_gene: TRBV11-3; CDR3aa: CASSSYSGANNEQFF
j_gene: TRBJ1-1; v_gene: TRBV7-2; CDR3aa: CASSLVGQGGAEAFF
j_gene: TRBJ1-2; v_gene: TRBV6-5; CDR3aa: CASSYGAGGAWGYTF
j_gene: TRBJ2-6; v_gene: TRBV4-3; CDR3aa: CASSQPGSGANVLTF
j_gene: TRBJ1-2; v_gene: TRBV9; CDR3aa: CASSYPDRYDGYTF